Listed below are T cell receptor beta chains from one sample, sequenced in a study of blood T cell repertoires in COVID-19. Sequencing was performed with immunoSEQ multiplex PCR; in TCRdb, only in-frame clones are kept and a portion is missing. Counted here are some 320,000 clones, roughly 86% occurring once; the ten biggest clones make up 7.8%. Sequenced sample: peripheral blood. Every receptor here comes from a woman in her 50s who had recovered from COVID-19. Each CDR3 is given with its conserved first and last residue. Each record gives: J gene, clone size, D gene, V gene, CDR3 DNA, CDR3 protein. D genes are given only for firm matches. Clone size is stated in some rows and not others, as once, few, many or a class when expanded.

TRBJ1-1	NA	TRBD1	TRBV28	TGTGCCACCGCAGTTGTACAGGGGGCGTTGAGGAACACTGAAGCTTTCTTT	CATAVVQGALRNTEAFF
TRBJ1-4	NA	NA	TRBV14	TGTGCCAGCAGCCAAGTCCTCCGCGGGTCGGGAGAAAAACTGTTTTTT	CASSQVLRGSGEKLFF
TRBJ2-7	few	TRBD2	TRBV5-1	TGCGCCAGCAGCTCCGCTAGCGGGAGGGAAGAGCAGTACTTC	CASSSASGREEQYF
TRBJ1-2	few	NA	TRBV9	TGTGCCAGCAGCGTAGAACGGAACTATGGCTACACCTTC	CASSVERNYGYTF
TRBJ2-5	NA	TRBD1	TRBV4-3	TGCGCCAGCAGCCAAGATACGGGACAGCAAGAGACCCAGTACTTC	CASSQDTGQQETQYF
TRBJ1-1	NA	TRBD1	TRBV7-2	TGTGCCAGCAGCTTTATCCCCTACGACTCGACAGGGGGTACTGAAGCTTTCTTT	CASSFIPYDSTGGTEAFF
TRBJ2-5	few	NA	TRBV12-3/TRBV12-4	TGTGCCAGCGGGTGGACAGATCAAGAGACCCAGTACTTC	CASGWTDQETQYF
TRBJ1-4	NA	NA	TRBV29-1	TGCAGCGTTGAAAACACCAGGTCTCCGTCTGGTGAAAAACTGTTTTTT	CSVENTRSPSGEKLFF
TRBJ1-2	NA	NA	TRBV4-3	TGCGCCAGCAGCCAAGTTACGGCAGGCCATGGCTACACCTTC	CASSQVTAGHGYTF
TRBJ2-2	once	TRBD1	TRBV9	TGTGCCAGCACTCAGGGGGTCACCGGGGAGCTGTTTTTT	CASTQGVTGELFF
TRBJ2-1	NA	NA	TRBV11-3	TGTGCCAGCAGCTTATTACTAGCCCCCCGGGGTGAGCAGTTCTTC	CASSLLLAPRGEQFF
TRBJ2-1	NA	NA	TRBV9	TGTGCCAGCAGCGATACCGGGACTCCTCCACAGAATGAGCAGTTCTTC	CASSDTGTPPQNEQFF
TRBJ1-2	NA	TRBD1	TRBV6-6	TGTGCCAGCAGCAGGACAGGGTATGGCTACACCTTC	CASSRTGYGYTF
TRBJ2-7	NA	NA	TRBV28	TGTGCCAGCAGCCGCCCCCGGGCCCCAGAAGGGGTCGAGCAGTACTTC	CASSRPRAPEGVEQYF
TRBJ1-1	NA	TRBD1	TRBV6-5	TGTGCCAGCACCCTGACAGGGGGGACTGAAGCTTTCTTT	CASTLTGGTEAFF
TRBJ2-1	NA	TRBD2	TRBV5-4	TGTGCCAGCAGCTTGGATCCAGCGGGGGGGCGGAATGAGCAGTTCTTC	CASSLDPAGGRNEQFF
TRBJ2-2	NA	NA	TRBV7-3	TGTGCCAGCAGCTTCATGAACACCGGGGAGCTGTTTTTT	CASSFMNTGELFF
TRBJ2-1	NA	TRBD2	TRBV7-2	TGTGCCAGCAGCTTAACTAGCGGGAGTAGTAATGAGCAGTTCTTC	CASSLTSGSSNEQFF
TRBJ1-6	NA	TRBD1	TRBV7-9	TGTGCCAGCAGCTTTGGGGACAGGGGGGAATCACCCCTCCACTTT	CASSFGDRGESPLHF
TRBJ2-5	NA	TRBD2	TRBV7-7	TGTGCTAGCACCCAGGGTCTAGCGGGAACAGAGACCCAGTACTTC	CASTQGLAGTETQYF
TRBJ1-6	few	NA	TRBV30	TGTGCCTGGGGGGGACAAAACCTTTCACCCCTCCACTTT	CAWGGQNLSPLHF
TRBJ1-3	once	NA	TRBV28	TGTGCCAGCAGTTTAGTGGACAATTATTTCGGAAACACCATATATTTT	CASSLVDNYFGNTIYF
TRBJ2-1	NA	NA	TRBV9	TGTGCCAGCAGCCTAGGGGCCCCCTCCTACAATGAGCAGTTCTTC	CASSLGAPSYNEQFF
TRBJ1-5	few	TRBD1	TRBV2	TGTGCCAGCAGTGAAGTCCAGGGGGACGCTCAGCCCCAGCATTTT	CASSEVQGDAQPQHF
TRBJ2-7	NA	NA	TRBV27	TGTGCCAGCAGTTTATTTGGGGGGTCCTACGAGCAGTACTTC	CASSLFGGSYEQYF
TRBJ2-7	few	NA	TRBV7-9	TGTGCCAGCAGCCAAGGAGTCTACGAGCAGTACTTC	CASSQGVYEQYF
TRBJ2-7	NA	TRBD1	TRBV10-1	TGCGCCAGCAGTGATCAAGGGACAGGGGGCACCATCGAGCAGTACTTC	CASSDQGTGGTIEQYF
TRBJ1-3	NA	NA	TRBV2	TGTGCCAGCGGGCTGGGTGGAAACACCATATATTTT	CASGLGGNTIYF
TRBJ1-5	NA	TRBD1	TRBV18	TGTGCCAGCTCACCTCAGGGACGACAGGGCCTTCAGCCCCAGCATTTT	CASSPQGRQGLQPQHF
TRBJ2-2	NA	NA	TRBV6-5	TGTGCCAGCAGTACATCGACAGGAAACACCGGGGAGCTGTTTTTT	CASSTSTGNTGELFF
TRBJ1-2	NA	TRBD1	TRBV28	TGTGCCAGCAGGCCGGGACAGGGAGGTGGCTACACCTTC	CASRPGQGGGYTF
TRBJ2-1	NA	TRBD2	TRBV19	TGTGCCAGTTCTAGCGGGAGGACTCCTTACAATGAGCAGTTCTTC	CASSSGRTPYNEQFF
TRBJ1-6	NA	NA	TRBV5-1	TGCGCCAGCAGCTTGGCCTGGGAGACTAATTCACCCCTCCACTTT	CASSLAWETNSPLHF
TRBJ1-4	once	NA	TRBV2	TGTGCCAGCAGCGGGACACGAACTAATGAAAAACTGTTTTTT	CASSGTRTNEKLFF
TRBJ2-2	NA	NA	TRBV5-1	TGCGCCAGCAGCTTGGGTGTTGCGGGAAGCACCGGGGAGCTGTTTTTT	CASSLGVAGSTGELFF
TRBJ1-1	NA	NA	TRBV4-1	TGCGCCAGCAGCCCAGAGGGGGGGCTAAAAGCTTTCTTT	CASSPEGGLKAFF
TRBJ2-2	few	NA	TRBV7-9	TGTGCCAGCAGTCAGGGGTCCGGGGAGCTGTTTTTT	CASSQGSGELFF
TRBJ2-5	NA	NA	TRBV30	TGTGCCTGGACGAGAGCACCGCAAGAGACCCAGTACTTC	CAWTRAPQETQYF
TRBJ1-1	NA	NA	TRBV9	TGTGCCAGCAGCGTAGAGAGGGGAGGTGACGCTGAAGCTTTCTTT	CASSVERGGDAEAFF
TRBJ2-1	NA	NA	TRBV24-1	TGTGCCACCAGAAGACAGGACAATGAGCAGTTCTTC	CATRRQDNEQFF
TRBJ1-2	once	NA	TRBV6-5	TGTGCCAGCAGTTCCCTCCAGACAGGATATGGCTACACCTTC	CASSSLQTGYGYTF
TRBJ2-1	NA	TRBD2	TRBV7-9	TGTGCCAGCAGCGGGCGGGAGGGCCGTCGCATCTACAATTTAGATGAGCAGTTCTTC	CASSGREGRRIYNLDEQFF
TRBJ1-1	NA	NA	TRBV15	TGTGCCACCAGCAGAGATAAGTTAGACACTGAAGCTTTCTTT	CATSRDKLDTEAFF
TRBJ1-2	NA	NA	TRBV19	TGTGCCAGTACTCCTTCGACTTTGAGCTATGGCTACACCTTC	CASTPSTLSYGYTF
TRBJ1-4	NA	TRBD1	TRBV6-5	TGTGCCAGCAGTTGGTCCGGGACAGGGCGGGAAAAACTGTTTTTT	CASSWSGTGREKLFF
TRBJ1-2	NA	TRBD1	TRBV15	TGTGCCACCAGCAGCGGACAGGGAAATTACTATGGCTACACCTTC	CATSSGQGNYYGYTF
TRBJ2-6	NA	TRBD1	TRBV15	TGTGCCACCAGCAGAGGACAGGGGGCTTCTGGGGCCAACGTCCTGACTTTC	CATSRGQGASGANVLTF
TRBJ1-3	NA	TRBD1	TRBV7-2	TGTGCCAGCAGCTTCGGACAGGGCTCCGGAAACACCATATATTTT	CASSFGQGSGNTIYF
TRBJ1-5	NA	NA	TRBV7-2	TGTGCCAGCAGCTCATTGGGGGGGCGTAAAGGTCAGCCCCAGCATTTT	CASSSLGGRKGQPQHF
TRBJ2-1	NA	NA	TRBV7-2	TGTGCCAGCAGCTTAGTAGGGGCGGGGCTTGAGCAGTTCTTC	CASSLVGAGLEQFF
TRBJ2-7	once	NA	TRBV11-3	TGTGCCAGCAGCCATAAGAGGGAGCAGTACTTC	CASSHKREQYF